This T cell receptor (beta chain) appears in the sequencing data of a study of blood T cell repertoires in COVID-19. In the study overall: The samples span acute and convalescent COVID-19 from the United States, Italy and Spain. Sample material is recorded as cDNA or gDNA derived from T cells, B-cell-depleted T cells, or PBMCs.

Original handling: Using reference gene primer amplification, nucleated cell counts were estimated. Data came from immunoSEQ multiplex PCR; TCRdb stores just in-frame clones and leaves some out. The V and J calls and clone size were taken over from that table, and D and trimming were inferred from the DNA. Seen here are 150,000 to 200,000 clones, roughly 90% observed once, and the top ten hold more than 2%. This CDR3 region has 16 residues. In germline, CDR1 is LNHDA, CDR2 SQIVND (reference sequence). The germline V and J ends were trimmed by 1 base and 4 bases, with 14 bases remaining between them. The sequence was collected from a man aged 18 to 30 with acute or convalescent COVID-19. The chain joins TRBV19 to TRBJ1-5; D perhaps matches TRBD1 (5 bases). Sequences were obtained from peripheral blood. CDR3 coding DNA: TGTGCCAGTAGTATAGTTCTCACAGGTGGGAATCAGCCCCAGCATTTT. Encoded protein: CASSIVLTGGNQPQHF.